This TCR beta chain appears in the sequencing data of a study of CD8+ T cells in alopecia areata. Once RNA had been extracted, it was reverse transcribed into cDNA to act as the sequencing template. Sequencing was performed with immunoSEQ multiplex PCR; in TCRdb, only in-frame clones are kept and a portion is missing. The table lists about 140,000 clones, 45% to 60% of them singletons, with around a sixth in the top ten. Germline V gives CDR1 SGHAT, CDR2 FQNNGV. CDR3 length: 13 amino acids. V lost 10 bases and J 8 bases, leaving 18 bases between the germline ends. Treatment meaning: oral pan-JAK inhibitor, 5-10 mg twice daily. As part of sample collection, lesional scalp punch biopsies and peripheral blood were taken from alopecia areata patients.

The chain couples TRBV11-2 to TRBJ2-1; D perhaps matches TRBD2 (6 bases). The TCR was taken from a human donor with alopecia areata. The input for sequencing was CD8+ T cells sorted from blood, taken at week 4, from a patient treated with tofacitinib. CDR3 amino acids: CATLGGAGYEQFF. The DNA for the CDR3 is TGTGCCACCCTTGGCGGGGCGGGTTATGAGCAGTTCTTC.